This TCR beta chain was found in a study of T cell responses to AZD1222 COVID-19 vaccine (dated by TCRdb to the early 2020s). The study in broad terms: A total of over 230 trial participants underwent TCR sequencing, of whom nearly 210 had received two doses of AZD1222 and around 25 had received two doses of the MenACWY control vaccine. Enrollment into the trials was organized by age into subgroups of 18-55, 56-69 and 70-plus years, and those subgroups contained roughly 160, 29 and 62 TCR-sequenced participants, respectively. The paper as a whole reports these results and caveats: Only five to seven AZD1222 recipients were SARS-CoV-2 seropositive at baseline, limiting conclusions about previously exposed vaccinees. The 56-69-year group was small, and its depth increase did not reach significance, likely because of low power. Vaccine-associated CD4 TCRs spanned the whole spike protein, with dominant responses in regions 160-218 and 743-854. Because no samples from the day 14 peak response were available, repertoires could be characterized only after the peak T cell response. Participants were mostly white British, with more females than males. The authors suggested clonal diversity may have been underestimated. Nearly half of unique spike-specific TCRs reportedly recognized epitopes outside regions mutated in the B.1.351 and B.1.1.7 variants. Spike-specific TCR breadth and depth rose significantly after two AZD1222 doses compared with day 0 and with MenACWY recipients.

The CDR3 regions of human TCRbeta chains were analyzed by immunosequencing. In the paper's pipeline: Repertoire TCRs were checked for matches against a reference library of SARS-CoV-2-specific TCRs that had been generated using the MIRA antigen-specificity platform. Breadth was defined as the fraction of unique TCRs that were SARS-CoV-2-associated. Depth was defined as the fraction of total T cells that were SARS-CoV-2-associated. Using the MIRA data, each spike-specific TCR was mapped to the spike region that the TCR reacts to and placed in a CD4 or CD8 class. Log10-transformed breadth and depth values were compared by one-way ANOVA with Sidak's multiple comparisons tests. Drawn from immuneACCESS, this table holds only the in-frame rearrangements with V and J called that TCRdb kept. Clones are partly lost; checked studies trace under half to an unresolved V gene and leave the rest unexplained. D and trimming were read from the DNA, whereas the V and J calls and clone size are those reported in that table. This sample is represented by 130,000 to 150,000 clones; around 86% of them were singletons. The leading ten clones occupy around 4.3% of the sample.

Of note for this clone: What antigen it recognizes has not been identified. No much larger clone is present one base from it, and per-base qualities are unavailable.

Explained via the paper, the time point label denotes: baseline before first vaccination. The treatment or condition label of this sample denotes: meningococcal conjugate vaccine given as trial control. Vaccinee samples were obtained from the UK trials COV001 and COV002, which included a single-blind randomized controlled phase 2/3 trial of AZD1222 (ChAdOx1 nCoV-19) in healthy adults. For TCRbeta chain sequencing, PBMC samples from trial participants were taken at day 0 and at day 28 after the second dose. This sequence was found in an adult in good health. Specimen: peripheral blood, collected on day 0 of MenACWY control vaccination.

The CDR3 region reads CASSAPRRSGTYEQYV. The nucleotide sequence reads as follows: TGTGCCAGCTCCGCGCCCCGGCGCTCGGGGACCTACGAGCAGTACGTC. This chain is built from TRBV18 and TRBJ2-7, with a tentative D gene TRBD2 over 5 matching bases. The CDR3 runs 16 amino acids, cysteine and valine included. The DNA shown is the 48-base CDR3, in frame from base 1. V is cut by 6 bases and J by 2 bases, and the space between the germline ends is 20 bases. CDR1 and CDR2, looked up from the germline V gene, are KGHSH and LQKENI.